The clone carrying this T cell receptor beta chain was seen just once. The antigen remains unidentified. V was pared by 5 bases and J by 5 bases, with 13 bases of the junction left unmatched. This CDR3 is built from 18 residues. Germline V gene data show CDR1 as SGHAT and CDR2 as FQNNGV. The library came from three nested PCR rounds adapted from ARM-PCR protocols. MiXCR, run by TCRdb on the multiplex PCR reads, gives a single entry per CDR3 protein. The table has roughly 200,000 distinct CDR3 sequences, less than 80% seen once; the top ten hold approximately 25%. The data originate from a study of tumor and adjacent non-tumor tissue in lung cancer. Across the study: Patients were aged roughly 30 to 76, ten or so men and roughly 5 women, stage I to III.

Broader study findings: Patients with more diverse tumor TCRs had worse survival. Normal lung showed higher cumulative top 100 clone frequency than tumor. Significantly higher TCR diversity was found in tumor than normal lung.

RNA was extracted from bulk tissue without any cell sorting. This receptor was taken from a man in his fifties or sixties with non-small cell lung cancer. The chain joins TRBV11-2 to TRBJ2-3, with TRBD2 identical over 13 bases. The sample consisted of lung tumor tissue. The CDR3 DNA reads TGTGCCAGCAGCACCTCCCTACTAGCGGGGGGGCCTGAAGATACGCAGTATTTT. The encoded protein is CASSTSLLAGGPEDTQYF.